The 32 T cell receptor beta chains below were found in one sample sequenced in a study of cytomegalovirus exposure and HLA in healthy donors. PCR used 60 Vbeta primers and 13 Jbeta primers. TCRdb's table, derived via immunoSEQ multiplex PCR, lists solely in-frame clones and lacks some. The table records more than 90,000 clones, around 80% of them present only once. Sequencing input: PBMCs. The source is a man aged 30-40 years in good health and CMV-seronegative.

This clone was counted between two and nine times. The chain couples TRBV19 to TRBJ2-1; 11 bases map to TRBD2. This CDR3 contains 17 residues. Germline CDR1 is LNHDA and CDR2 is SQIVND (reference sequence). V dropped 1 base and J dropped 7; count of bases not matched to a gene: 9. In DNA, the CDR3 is TGTGCCAGTAGTATAGTCATACTAGCGGGGGTAGTTAATGAGCAGTTCTTC. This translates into CASSIVILAGVVNEQFF.

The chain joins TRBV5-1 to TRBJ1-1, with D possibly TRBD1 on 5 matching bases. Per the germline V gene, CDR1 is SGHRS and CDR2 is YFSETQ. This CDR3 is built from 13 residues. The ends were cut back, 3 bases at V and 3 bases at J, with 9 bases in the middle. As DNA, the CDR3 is TGCGCCAGCAGCTGGACACGGGACACTGAAGCTTTCTTT. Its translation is CASSWTRDTEAFF. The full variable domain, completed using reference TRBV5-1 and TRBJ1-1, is KAGVTQTPRYLIKTRGQQVTLSCSPISGHRSVSWYQQTPGQGLQFLFEYFSETQRNKGNFPGRFSGRQFSNSRSEMNVSTLELGDSALYLCASSWTRDTEAFFGQGTRLTVV.

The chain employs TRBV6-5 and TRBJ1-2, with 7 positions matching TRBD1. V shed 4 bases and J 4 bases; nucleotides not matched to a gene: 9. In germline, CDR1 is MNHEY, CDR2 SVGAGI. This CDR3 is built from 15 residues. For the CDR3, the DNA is TGTGCCAGCAGTTCGGGACAGCTAGAACTCTATGGCTACACCTTC. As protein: CASSSGQLELYGYTF.

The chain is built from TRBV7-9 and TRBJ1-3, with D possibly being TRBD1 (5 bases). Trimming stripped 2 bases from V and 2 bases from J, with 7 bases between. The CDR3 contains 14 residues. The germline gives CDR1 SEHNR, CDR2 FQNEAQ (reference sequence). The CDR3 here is CASSLTGAGNTIYF. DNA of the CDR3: TGTGCCAGCAGCTTAACAGGAGCTGGAAACACCATATATTTT.

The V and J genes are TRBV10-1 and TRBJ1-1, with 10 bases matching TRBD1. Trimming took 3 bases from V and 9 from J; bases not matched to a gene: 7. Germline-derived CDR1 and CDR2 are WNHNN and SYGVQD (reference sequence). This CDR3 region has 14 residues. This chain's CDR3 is CASSDSGQGRKAFF. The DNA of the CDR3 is TGCGCCAGCAGTGACTCGGGACAGGGGCGGAAAGCTTTCTTT.

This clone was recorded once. The CDR3 DNA is TGCGCCAGCAGCGTCGACAGGGGAAACTATGGCTACACCTTC. Translation: CASSVDRGNYGYTF. The rearrangement links TRBV5-1 to TRBJ1-2; TRBD1 matches at 8 bases. V was pared by 4 bases and J by 2 bases, with 4 bases of the junction left unmatched. Germline CDR1 SGHRS, CDR2 YFSETQ. CDR3 length: 14 amino acids.

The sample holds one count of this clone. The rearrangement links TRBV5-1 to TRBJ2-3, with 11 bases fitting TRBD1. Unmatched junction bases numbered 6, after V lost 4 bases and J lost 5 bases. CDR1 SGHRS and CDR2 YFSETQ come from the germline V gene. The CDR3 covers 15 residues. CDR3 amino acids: CASSTGQGAGDTQYF. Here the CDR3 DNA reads TGCGCCAGCAGCACAGGACAGGGGGCGGGAGATACGCAGTATTTT.

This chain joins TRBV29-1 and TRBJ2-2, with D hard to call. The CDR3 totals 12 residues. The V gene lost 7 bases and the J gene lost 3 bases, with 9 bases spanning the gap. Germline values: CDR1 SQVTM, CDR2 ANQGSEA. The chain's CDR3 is CSAHSYTGELFF. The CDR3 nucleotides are TGCAGCGCCCACAGCTACACCGGGGAGCTGTTTTTT.

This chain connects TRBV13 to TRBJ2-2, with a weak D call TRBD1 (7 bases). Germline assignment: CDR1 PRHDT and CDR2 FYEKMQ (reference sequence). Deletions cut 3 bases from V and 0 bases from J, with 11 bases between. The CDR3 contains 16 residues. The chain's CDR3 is CASSLEGQPNTGELFF. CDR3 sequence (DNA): TGTGCCAGCAGCTTGGAGGGACAGCCGAACACCGGGGAGCTGTTTTTT.

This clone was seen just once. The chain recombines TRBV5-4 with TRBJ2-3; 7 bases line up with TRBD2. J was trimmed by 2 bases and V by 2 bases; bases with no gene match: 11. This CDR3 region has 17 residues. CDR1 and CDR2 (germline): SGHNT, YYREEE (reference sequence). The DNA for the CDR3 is TGTGCCAGCAGCTTCTATCGAGCGGGGCGGGACACAGATACGCAGTATTTT. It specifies CASSFYRAGRDTDTQYF. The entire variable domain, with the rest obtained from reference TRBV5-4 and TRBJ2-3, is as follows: ETGVTQSPTHLIKTRGQQVTLRCSSQSGHNTVSWYQQALGQGPQFIFQYYREEENGRGNFPPRFSGLQFPNYSSELNVNALELDDSALYLCASSFYRAGRDTDTQYFGPGTRLTVL.

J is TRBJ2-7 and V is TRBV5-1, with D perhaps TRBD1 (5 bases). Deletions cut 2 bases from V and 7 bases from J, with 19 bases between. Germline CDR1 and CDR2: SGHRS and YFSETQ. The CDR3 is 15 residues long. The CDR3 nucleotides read TGCGCCAGCAGCTTCATAAGTAGGGGAACTGGAGAGCAGTACTTC. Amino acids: CASSFISRGTGEQYF.

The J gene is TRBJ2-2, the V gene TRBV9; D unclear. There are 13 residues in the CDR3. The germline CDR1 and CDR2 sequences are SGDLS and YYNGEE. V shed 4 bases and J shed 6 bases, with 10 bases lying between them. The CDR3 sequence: CASSPRRAGELFF. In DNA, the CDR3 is TGTGCCAGCAGCCCCCGACGGGCCGGGGAGCTGTTTTTT.

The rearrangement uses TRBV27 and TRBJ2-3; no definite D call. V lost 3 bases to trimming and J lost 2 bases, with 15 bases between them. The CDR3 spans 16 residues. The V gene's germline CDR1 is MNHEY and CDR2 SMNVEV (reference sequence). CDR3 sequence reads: CASSFTTARFTDTQYF. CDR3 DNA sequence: TGTGCCAGCAGTTTTACGACTGCACGATTCACAGATACGCAGTATTTT.

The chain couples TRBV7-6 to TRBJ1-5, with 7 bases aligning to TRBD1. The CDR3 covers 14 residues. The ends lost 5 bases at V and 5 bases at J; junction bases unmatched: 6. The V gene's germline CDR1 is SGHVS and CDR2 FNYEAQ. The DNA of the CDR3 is TGTGCCAGCAGCCCAGGGGGTCTTGATCAGCCCCAGCATTTT. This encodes CASSPGGLDQPQHF. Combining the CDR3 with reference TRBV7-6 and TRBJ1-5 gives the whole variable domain GAGVSQSPRYKVTKRGQDVALRCDPISGHVSLYWYRQALGQGPEFLTYFNYEAQQDKSGLPNDRFSAERPEGSISTLTIQRTEQRDSAMYRCASSPGGLDQPQHFGDGTRLSIL.

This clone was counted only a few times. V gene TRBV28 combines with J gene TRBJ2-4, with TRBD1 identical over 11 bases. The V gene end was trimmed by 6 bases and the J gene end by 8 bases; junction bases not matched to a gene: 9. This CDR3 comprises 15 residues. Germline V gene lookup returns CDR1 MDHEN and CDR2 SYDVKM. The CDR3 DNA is TGTGCCAGCAGGCGTCACCGGGACAGGGGGGACATTCAGTACTTC. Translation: CASRRHRDRGDIQYF.

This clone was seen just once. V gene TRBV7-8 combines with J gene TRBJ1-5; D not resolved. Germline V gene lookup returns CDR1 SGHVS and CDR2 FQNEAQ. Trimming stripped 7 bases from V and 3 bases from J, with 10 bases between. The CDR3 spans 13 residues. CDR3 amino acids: CASTPGNNQPQHF. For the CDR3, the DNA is TGTGCCAGCACCCCGGGTAACAATCAGCCCCAGCATTTT.

Here the CDR3 DNA reads TGTGCCAGCAGCTTAGCGCGATTTAGCGGAGATAGCCGCCAAGAGACCCAGTACTTC. It is translated as CASSLARFSGDSRQETQYF. This chain links TRBV7-9 with TRBJ2-5; possibly TRBD2 for D (6 bases). Trimming took 0 bases from V and 1 from J, leaving 21 bases between them. The CDR3 totals 19 residues. The V gene's germline CDR1 is SEHNR and CDR2 FQNEAQ (reference sequence).

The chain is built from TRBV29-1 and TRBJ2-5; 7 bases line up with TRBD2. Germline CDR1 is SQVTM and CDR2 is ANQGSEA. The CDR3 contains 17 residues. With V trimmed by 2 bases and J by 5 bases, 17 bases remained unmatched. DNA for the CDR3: TGCAGCGTTGAATTTGGGGCCTACTCGTCGGGGGGTGAGACCCAGTACTTC. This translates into CSVEFGAYSSGGETQYF.

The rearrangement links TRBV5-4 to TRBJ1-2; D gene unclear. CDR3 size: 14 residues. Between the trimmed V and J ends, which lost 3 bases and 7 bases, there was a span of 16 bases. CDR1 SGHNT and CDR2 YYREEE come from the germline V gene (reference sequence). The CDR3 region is CASSSRKTAGGYTF. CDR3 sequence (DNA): TGTGCCAGCAGCTCCCGCAAGACGGCGGGTGGCTACACCTTC.

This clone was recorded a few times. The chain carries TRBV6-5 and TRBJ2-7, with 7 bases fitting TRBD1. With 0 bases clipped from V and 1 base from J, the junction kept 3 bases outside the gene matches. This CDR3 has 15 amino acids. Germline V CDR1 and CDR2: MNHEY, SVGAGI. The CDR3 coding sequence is TGTGCCAGCAGTTACTCGGCAGGGGGTTCCTACGAGCAGTACGTC. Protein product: CASSYSAGGSYEQYV.

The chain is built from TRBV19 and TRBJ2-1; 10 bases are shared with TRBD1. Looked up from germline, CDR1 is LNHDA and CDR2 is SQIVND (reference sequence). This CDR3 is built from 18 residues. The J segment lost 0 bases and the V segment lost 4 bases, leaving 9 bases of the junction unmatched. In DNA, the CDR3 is TGTGCCAGTAGTACTAGACAGGGGGCCCTGATCTCCTACAATGAGCAGTTCTTC. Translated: CASSTRQGALISYNEQFF.

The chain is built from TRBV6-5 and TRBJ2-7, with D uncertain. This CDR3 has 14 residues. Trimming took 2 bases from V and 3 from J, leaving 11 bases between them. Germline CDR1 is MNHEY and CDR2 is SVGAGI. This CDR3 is CASSYIRTNYEQYF. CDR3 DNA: TGTGCCAGCAGTTACATCAGAACTAACTACGAGCAGTACTTC.

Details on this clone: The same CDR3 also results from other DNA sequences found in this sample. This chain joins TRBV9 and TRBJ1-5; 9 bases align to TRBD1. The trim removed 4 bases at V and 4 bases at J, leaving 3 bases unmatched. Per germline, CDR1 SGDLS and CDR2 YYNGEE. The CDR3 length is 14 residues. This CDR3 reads CASSPGQGNQPQHF. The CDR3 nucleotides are TGTGCCAGCAGCCCGGGACAGGGTAATCAGCCCCAGCATTTT.

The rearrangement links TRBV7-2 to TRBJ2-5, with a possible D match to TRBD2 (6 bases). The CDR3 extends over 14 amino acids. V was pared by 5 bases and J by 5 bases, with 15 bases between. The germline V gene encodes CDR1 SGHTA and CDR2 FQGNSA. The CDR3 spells CASSPGGVRETQYF. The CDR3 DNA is TGTGCCAGCAGCCCCGGAGGGGTTCGGGAGACCCAGTACTTC.

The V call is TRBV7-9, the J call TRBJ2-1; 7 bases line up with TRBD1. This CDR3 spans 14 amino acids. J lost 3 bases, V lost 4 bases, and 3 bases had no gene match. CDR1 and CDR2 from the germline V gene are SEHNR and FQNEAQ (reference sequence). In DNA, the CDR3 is TGTGCCAGCAGCTCGGGACAGAACTACAATGAGCAGTTCTTC. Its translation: CASSSGQNYNEQFF.

The CDR3 is CASSPQRQGTEAFF. The CDR3 DNA follows: TGTGCCAGCTCACCTCAGAGGCAGGGCACTGAAGCTTTCTTT. The chain employs TRBV18 and TRBJ1-1, with a tentative D call TRBD1 (5 bases). The CDR3 loop spans 14 amino acids. Germline-derived CDR1 and CDR2 are KGHSH and LQKENI. V was clipped by 3 bases and J by 4 bases, with 12 bases between them.

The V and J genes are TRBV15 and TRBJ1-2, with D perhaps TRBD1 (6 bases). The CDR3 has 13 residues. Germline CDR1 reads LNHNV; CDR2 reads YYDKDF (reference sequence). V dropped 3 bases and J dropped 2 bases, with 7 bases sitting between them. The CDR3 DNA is TGTGCCACCAGCAGGGGGACAAACTATGGCTACACCTTC. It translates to CATSRGTNYGYTF.

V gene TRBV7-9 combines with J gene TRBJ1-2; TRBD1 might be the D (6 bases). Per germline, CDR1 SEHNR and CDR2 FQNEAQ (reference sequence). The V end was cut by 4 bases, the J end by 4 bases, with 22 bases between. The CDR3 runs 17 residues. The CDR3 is CASSSRRGGQALYGYTF. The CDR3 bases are TGTGCCAGCAGCTCCCGACGTGGGGGCCAAGCCCTCTATGGCTACACCTTC.

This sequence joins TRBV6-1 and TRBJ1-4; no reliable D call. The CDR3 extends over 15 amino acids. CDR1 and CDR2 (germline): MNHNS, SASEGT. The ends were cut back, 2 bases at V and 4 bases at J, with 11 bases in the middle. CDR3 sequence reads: CASSETSRRNEKLFF. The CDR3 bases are TGTGCCAGCAGTGAAACGAGCAGGCGTAATGAAAAACTGTTTTTT.

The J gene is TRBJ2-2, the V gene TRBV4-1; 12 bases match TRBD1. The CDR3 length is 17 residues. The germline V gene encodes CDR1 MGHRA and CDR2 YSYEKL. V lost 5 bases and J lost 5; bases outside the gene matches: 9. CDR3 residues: CASSAPGQGARTGELFF. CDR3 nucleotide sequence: TGCGCCAGCAGCGCACCGGGACAGGGGGCAAGGACCGGGGAGCTGTTTTTT.

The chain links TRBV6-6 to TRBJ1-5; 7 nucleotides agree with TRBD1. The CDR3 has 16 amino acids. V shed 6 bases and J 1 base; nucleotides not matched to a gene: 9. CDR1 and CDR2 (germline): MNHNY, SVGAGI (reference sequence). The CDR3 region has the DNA TGTGCCAGCAGCCCAACAGGGGTGCTAAGCAATCAGCCCCAGCATTTT. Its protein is CASSPTGVLSNQPQHF.

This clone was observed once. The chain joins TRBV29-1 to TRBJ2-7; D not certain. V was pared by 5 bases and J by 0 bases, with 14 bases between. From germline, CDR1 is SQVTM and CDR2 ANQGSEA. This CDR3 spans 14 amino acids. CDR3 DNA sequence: TGCAGCGTTCGAGCCAGGCTGTACTCCTACGAGCAGTACTTC. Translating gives CSVRARLYSYEQYF.